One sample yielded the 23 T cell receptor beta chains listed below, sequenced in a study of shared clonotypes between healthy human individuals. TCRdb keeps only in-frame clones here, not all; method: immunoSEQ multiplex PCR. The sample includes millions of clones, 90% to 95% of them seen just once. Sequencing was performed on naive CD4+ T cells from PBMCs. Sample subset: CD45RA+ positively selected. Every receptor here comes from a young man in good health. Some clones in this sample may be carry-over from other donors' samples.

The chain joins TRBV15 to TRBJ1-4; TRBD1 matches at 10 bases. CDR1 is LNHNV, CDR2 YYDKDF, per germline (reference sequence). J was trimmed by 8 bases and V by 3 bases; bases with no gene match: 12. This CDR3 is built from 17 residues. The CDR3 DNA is TGTGCCACCAGCAGCGACAGGGGGCTGGGAATGGGAGAAAAACTGTTTTTT. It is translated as CATSSDRGLGMGEKLFF.

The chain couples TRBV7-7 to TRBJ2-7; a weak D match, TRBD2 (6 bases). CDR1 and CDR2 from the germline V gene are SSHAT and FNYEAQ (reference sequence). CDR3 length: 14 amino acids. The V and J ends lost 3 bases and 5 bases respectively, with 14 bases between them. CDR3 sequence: CASSLGRTGDEQYF. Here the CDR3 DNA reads TGTGCCAGCAGCTTGGGACGGACGGGGGACGAGCAGTACTTC.

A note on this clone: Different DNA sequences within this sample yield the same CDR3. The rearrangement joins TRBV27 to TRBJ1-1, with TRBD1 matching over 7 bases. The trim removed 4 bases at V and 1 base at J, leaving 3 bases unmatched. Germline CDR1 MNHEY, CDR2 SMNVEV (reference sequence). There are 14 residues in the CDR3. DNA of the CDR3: TGTGCCAGCAGTTCACGACAGGGGAACACTGAAGCTTTCTTT. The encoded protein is CASSSRQGNTEAFF.

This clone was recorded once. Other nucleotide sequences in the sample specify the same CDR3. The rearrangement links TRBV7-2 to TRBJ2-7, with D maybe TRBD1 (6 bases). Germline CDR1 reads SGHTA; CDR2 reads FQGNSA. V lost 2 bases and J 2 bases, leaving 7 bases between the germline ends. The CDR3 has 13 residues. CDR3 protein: CASSLRTAYEQYF. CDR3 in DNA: TGTGCCAGCAGCTTAAGGACAGCCTACGAGCAGTACTTC.

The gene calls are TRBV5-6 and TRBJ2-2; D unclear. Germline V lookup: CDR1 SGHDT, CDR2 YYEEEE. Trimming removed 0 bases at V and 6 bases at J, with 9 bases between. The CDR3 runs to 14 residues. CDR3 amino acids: CASSLVNRAGELFF. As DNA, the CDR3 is TGTGCCAGCAGCTTGGTGAACCGGGCCGGGGAGCTGTTTTTT.

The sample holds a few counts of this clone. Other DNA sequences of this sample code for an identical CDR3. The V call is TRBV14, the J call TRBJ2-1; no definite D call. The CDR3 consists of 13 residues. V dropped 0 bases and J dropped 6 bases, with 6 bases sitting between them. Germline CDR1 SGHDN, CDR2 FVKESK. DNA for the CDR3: TGTGCCAGCAGCCAAGATCGCGGCAATGAGCAGTTCTTC. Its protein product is CASSQDRGNEQFF. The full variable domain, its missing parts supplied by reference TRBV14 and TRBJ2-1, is EAGVTQFPSHSVIEKGQTVTLRCDPISGHDNLYWYRRVMGKEIKFLLHFVKESKQDESGMPNNRFLAERTGGTYSTLKVQPAELEDSGVYFCASSQDRGNEQFFGPGTRLTVL.

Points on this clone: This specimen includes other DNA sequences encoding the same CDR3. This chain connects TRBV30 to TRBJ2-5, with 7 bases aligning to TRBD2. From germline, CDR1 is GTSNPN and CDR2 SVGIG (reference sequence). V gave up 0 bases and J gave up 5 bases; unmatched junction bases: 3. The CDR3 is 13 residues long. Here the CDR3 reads CAWSVAGSETQYF. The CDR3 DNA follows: TGTGCCTGGAGTGTAGCGGGAAGCGAGACCCAGTACTTC.

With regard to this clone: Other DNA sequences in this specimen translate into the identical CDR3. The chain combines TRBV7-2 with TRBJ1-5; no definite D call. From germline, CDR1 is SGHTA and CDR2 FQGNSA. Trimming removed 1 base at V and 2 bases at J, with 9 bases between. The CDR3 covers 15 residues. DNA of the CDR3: TGTGCCAGCAGCTTAGTTCGGGGAGGCAATCAGCCCCAGCATTTT. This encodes CASSLVRGGNQPQHF.

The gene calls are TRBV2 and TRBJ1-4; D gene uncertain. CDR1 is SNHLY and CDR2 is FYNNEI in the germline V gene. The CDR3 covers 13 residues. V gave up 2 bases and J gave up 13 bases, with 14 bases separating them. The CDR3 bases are TGTGCCAGCAGTGAATTAGAACAGTTCGGACTGTTTTTT. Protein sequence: CASSELEQFGLFF.

CDR3 nucleotides: TGTGCCAGCAGTCTAAGTTTGGCTGGGGCCAACGTCCTGACTTTC. Its protein product is CASSLSLAGANVLTF. The chain couples TRBV6-1 to TRBJ2-6; unclear D gene. V was clipped by 5 bases and J by 2 bases, with 10 bases between them. CDR1 MNHNS and CDR2 SASEGT come from the germline V gene. The CDR3 runs to 15 residues.

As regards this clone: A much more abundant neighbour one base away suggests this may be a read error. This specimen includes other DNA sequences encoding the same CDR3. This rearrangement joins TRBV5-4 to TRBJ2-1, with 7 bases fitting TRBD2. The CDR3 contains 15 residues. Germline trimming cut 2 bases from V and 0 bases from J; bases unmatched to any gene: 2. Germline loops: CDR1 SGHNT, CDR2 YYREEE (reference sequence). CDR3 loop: CASSLGGSSYNEQFF. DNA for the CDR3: TGTGCCAGCAGCTTAGGCGGGAGCTCCTACAATGAGCAGTTCTTC.

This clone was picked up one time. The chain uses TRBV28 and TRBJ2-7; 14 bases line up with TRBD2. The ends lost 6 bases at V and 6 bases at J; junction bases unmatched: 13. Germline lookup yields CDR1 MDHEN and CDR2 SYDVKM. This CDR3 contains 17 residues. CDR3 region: CASSRQEDGLAGGEQYF. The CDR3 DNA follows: TGTGCCAGCAGCCGACAGGAGGATGGACTAGCGGGAGGCGAGCAGTACTTC.

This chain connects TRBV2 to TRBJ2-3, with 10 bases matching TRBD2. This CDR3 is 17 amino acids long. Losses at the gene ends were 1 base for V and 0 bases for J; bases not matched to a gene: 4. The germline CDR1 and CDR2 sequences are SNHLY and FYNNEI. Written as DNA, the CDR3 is TGTGCCAGCAGTGAAGGGACTAGCGGTACTAGCACAGATACGCAGTATTTT. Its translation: CASSEGTSGTSTDTQYF.

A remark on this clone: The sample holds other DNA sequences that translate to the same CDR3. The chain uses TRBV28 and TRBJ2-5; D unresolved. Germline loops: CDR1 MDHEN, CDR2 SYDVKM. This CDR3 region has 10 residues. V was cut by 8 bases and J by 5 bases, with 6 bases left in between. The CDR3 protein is CASGRETQYF. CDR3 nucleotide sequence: TGTGCCAGCGGACGGGAGACCCAGTACTTC.

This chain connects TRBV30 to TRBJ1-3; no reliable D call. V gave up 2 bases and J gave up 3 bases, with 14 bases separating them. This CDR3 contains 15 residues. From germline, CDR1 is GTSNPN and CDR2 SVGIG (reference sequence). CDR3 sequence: CAWSMAPGIGNTIYF. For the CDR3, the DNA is TGTGCCTGGAGTATGGCCCCTGGGATTGGAAACACCATATATTTT.

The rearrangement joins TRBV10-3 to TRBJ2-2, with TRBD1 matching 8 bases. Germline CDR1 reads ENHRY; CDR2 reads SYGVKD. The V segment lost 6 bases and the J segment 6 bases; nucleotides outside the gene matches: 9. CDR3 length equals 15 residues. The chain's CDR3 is CAISTRDRGSGELFF. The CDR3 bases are TGTGCCATCAGCACAAGAGACAGGGGCTCCGGGGAGCTGTTTTTT.

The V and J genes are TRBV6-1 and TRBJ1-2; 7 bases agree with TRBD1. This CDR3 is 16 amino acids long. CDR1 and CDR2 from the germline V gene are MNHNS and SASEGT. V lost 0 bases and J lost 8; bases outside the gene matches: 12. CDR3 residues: CASSEAGETGLWGYTF. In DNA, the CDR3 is TGTGCCAGCAGTGAAGCGGGGGAGACAGGGCTATGGGGCTACACCTTC.

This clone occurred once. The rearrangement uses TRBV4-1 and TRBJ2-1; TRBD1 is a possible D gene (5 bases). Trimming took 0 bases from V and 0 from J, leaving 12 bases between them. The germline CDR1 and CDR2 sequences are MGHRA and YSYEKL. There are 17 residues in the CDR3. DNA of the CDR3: TGCGCCAGCAGCCAAGATCCAGGGCCGAGCTCCTACAATGAGCAGTTCTTC. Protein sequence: CASSQDPGPSSYNEQFF.

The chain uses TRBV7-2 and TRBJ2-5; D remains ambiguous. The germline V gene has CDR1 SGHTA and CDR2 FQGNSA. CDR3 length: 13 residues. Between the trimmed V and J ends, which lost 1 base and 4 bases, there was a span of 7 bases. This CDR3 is CASSLERAETQYF. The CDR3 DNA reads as TGTGCCAGCAGCTTAGAACGGGCAGAGACCCAGTACTTC.

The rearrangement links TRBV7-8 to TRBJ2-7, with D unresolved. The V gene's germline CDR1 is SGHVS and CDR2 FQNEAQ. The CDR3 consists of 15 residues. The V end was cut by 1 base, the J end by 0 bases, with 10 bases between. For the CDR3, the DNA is TGTGCCAGCAGCTTAGGACGGGCCCTCTCCTACGAGCAGTACTTC. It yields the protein CASSLGRALSYEQYF.

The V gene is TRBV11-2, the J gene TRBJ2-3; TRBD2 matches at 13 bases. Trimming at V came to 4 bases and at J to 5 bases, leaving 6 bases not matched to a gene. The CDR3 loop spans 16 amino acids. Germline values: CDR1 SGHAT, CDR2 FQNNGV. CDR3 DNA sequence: TGTGCCAGCAGCTCAACTAGCGGGAGGGAGCTAGATACGCAGTATTTT. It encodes CASSSTSGRELDTQYF.

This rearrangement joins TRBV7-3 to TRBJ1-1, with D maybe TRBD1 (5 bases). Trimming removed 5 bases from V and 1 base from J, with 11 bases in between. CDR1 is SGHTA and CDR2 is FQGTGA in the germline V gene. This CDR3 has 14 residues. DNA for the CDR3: TGTGCCAGCAGCCAGACGGGGCAGAACACTGAAGCTTTCTTT. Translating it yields CASSQTGQNTEAFF.

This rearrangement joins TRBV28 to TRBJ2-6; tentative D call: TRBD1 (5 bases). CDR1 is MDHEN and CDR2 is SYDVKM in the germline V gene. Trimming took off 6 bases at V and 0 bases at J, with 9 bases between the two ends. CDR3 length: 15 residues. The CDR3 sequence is CASSPDISGANVLTF. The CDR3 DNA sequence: TGTGCCAGCAGCCCGGACATCTCTGGGGCCAACGTCCTGACTTTC.